The source of this TCR beta chain is a study of CD8+ T cells in alopecia areata. On the study more broadly: The study gave treated patients oral tofacitinib at 5 to 10 mg twice daily.

The V gene's germline CDR1 is SQVTM and CDR2 ANQGSEA. The CDR3 is 13 amino acids. Trimming shortened V by 4 bases and J by 2 bases, and 9 bases separated the two germline ends. As the sequencing template, cDNA was produced by extracting RNA and reverse transcribing it. The data were produced by immunoSEQ multiplex PCR, yet TCRdb's version contains in-frame clones alone and is incomplete. The data hold approximately 180,000 clones, with 64% observed a single time. Sample treatment: oral pan-JAK inhibitor, 5-10 mg twice daily. Using a FACSAria, the CD4+ and CD8+ T cells were sorted from the PBMCs. This clonotype originated in a human donor with alopecia areata. Material: CD4+ T cells sorted from blood, obtained around week 49, from a patient treated with tofacitinib. The chain employs TRBV29-1 and TRBJ1-5, with D possibly matching TRBD1 (5 bases). The CDR3 DNA sequence: TGCAGCGTTGGAGGGGAAGGCAATCAGCCCCAGCATTTT. Translating gives CSVGGEGNQPQHF.